One T cell receptor beta chain is described in this entry. Three pembrolizumab responders had their TCRs sequenced. The data were obtained in a study of PD-1 blockade in mismatch repair-deficient tumors. Study summary: Patients had around 11 mismatch repair-deficient cancer types and were previously treated and progressing.

Germline CDR1 is LGHNT and CDR2 is FRNRAP. The V end was cut by 6 bases, the J end by 1 base, with 4 bases between. The CDR3 contains 12 residues. The table came from immunoSEQ multiplex PCR; TCRdb's copy has only in-frame clones and leaves some out. The sample lists fewer than 60,000 clones; over 75% were seen once. The specimen was PBMCs, collected before pembrolizumab treatment. The chain joins TRBV12-5 to TRBJ1-3; D is unclear. This receptor was obtained from an adult with mismatch repair-deficient cancer. The CDR3 DNA sequence: TGTGCTAGTGGGCAATCTGGAAACACCATATATTTT. It yields the protein CASGQSGNTIYF.